This is a list of T cell receptor beta chains from one sample in a study of cytomegalovirus exposure and HLA in healthy donors. Method: immunoSEQ multiplex PCR; TCRdb's copy keeps in-frame clones and lacks some. The table lists 150,000 to 250,000 clones, around 74% of them singletons, with less than 2% in the top ten. Specimen: PBMCs. The receptors were gathered from a girl aged 5 to 17 in good health and CMV-seropositive. CDR3s include the opening cysteine and the closing phenylalanine or tryptophan. Each record gives: J gene, V gene, clone size, D gene, CDR3 protein, CDR3 DNA. A D gene is named only where the DNA matches it firmly. Only some rows state a clone size, as once, few, many or a class for expanded clones.

TRBJ1-1,TRBV27,.,.,CASSFLAGNTEAFF,TGTGCCAGCAGTTTTCTGGCAGGGAACACTGAAGCTTTCTTT
TRBJ2-7,TRBV10-3,once,.,CAIGPVGGGAYEQYF,TGTGCCATCGGACCCGTTGGAGGGGGGGCCTACGAGCAGTACTTC
TRBJ1-1,TRBV7-8,.,.,CASSLVAGRAEAFF,TGTGCCAGCAGCTTAGTTGCGGGGCGAGCTGAAGCTTTCTTT
TRBJ2-3,TRBV7-9,.,TRBD1,CASSPTGLLTDTQYF,TGTGCCAGCAGCCCGACAGGGCTACTCACAGATACGCAGTATTTT
TRBJ2-7,TRBV6-1,.,.,CASNRGGEGYEQYF,TGTGCCAGCAACCGAGGGGGAGAAGGGTACGAGCAGTACTTC
TRBJ1-6,TRBV10-3,.,.,CAISEENSPLHF,TGTGCCATCAGTGAAGAGAATTCACCCCTCCACTTT
TRBJ2-2,TRBV5-1,.,.,CASSLDGGTTGELFF,TGCGCCAGCAGCTTGGACGGAGGAACCACCGGGGAGCTGTTTTTT
TRBJ1-2,TRBV6-1,.,.,CASEFLYGYTF,TGTGCCAGCGAGTTCCTCTATGGCTACACCTTC
TRBJ1-6,TRBV9,.,TRBD1,CASSVGGQPNSPLHF,TGTGCCAGCAGCGTAGGGGGACAGCCAAATTCACCCCTCCACTTT
TRBJ2-1,TRBV5-1,few,.,CASSPLQGPGYNEQFF,TGCGCCAGCAGCCCTTTACAGGGTCCTGGGTACAATGAGCAGTTCTTC
TRBJ1-2,TRBV18,.,TRBD1,CASSLGQAMGYGYTF,TGTGCCAGCTCACTAGGACAGGCCATGGGCTATGGCTACACCTTC
TRBJ2-1,TRBV4-2,.,TRBD2,CASSQDRGLADEQFF,TGTGCCAGCAGCCAAGATAGGGGACTAGCAGATGAGCAGTTCTTC
TRBJ2-2,TRBV7-2,.,.,CASSLGGSFLIGELFF,TGTGCCAGCAGCTTAGGAGGCTCCTTCCTAATAGGGGAGCTGTTTTTT
TRBJ1-6,TRBV28,.,.,CASGNRVDSPLHF,TGTGCCAGCGGAAACAGGGTTGATTCACCCCTCCACTTT
TRBJ2-7,TRBV19,.,TRBD1,CATAQGALSYEQYF,TGTGCCACCGCTCAGGGGGCCCTTTCCTACGAGCAGTACTTC
TRBJ1-5,TRBV4-1,.,TRBD1,CASSQLYRGDSNQPQHF,TGCGCCAGCAGCCAACTTTACAGGGGCGATAGCAATCAGCCCCAGCATTTT
TRBJ2-3,TRBV7-8,.,.,CASSFQVTDTQYF,TGTGCCAGCAGCTTCCAGGTCACAGATACGCAGTATTTT
TRBJ2-7,TRBV2,.,TRBD1,CASSAGFGDREGYEQYF,TGTGCCAGCAGTGCGGGTTTTGGGGACAGGGAGGGCTACGAGCAGTACTTC
TRBJ2-5,TRBV15,.,.,CATSRGGFLETQYF,TGTGCCACCAGCAGAGGAGGGTTTCTAGAGACCCAGTACTTC
TRBJ1-2,TRBV4-3,.,.,CASSQALSYNYGYTF,TGCGCCAGCAGCCAAGCCCTCTCGTATAACTATGGCTACACCTTC
TRBJ2-7,TRBV4-3,.,TRBD2,CASSELAGGDYEQYF,TGCGCCAGCAGCGAACTAGCGGGGGGCGACTACGAGCAGTACTTC
TRBJ2-2,TRBV6-5,.,.,CASRAVRVYGGELFF,TGTGCCAGCAGAGCTGTACGAGTTTATGGCGGGGAGCTGTTTTTT
TRBJ2-1,TRBV7-7,.,TRBD1,CASSLNRGQDDEQFF,TGTGCCAGCAGCTTAAACAGGGGGCAGGACGATGAGCAGTTCTTC
TRBJ1-2,TRBV19,.,.,CASSTPGHTYGYTF,TGTGCCAGTAGTACCCCGGGACACACATATGGCTACACCTTC
TRBJ1-1,TRBV6-5,.,.,CASGWEGAEAFF,TGTGCCAGCGGATGGGAAGGGGCTGAAGCTTTCTTT
TRBJ2-7,TRBV11-2,few,TRBD1,CASRSNRGRTYEQYF,TGTGCCAGCAGATCCAACAGGGGACGGACCTACGAGCAGTACTTC
TRBJ1-1,TRBV5-1,.,.,CASSLSPSGTEAFF,TGCGCCAGCAGCTTGTCACCCTCAGGCACTGAAGCTTTCTTT
TRBJ2-2,TRBV11-3,.,TRBD1,CASSDDRGNTGELFF,TGTGCCAGCAGCGATGACAGGGGGAACACCGGGGAGCTGTTTTTT
TRBJ1-1,TRBV5-1,once,.,CASSLEARMNTEAFF,TGCGCCAGCAGCTTGGAGGCCAGGATGAACACTGAAGCTTTCTTT
TRBJ2-7,TRBV6-5,once,TRBD2,CASNVAGADEQYF,TGTGCCAGCAACGTAGCGGGGGCGGACGAGCAGTACTTC
TRBJ2-5,TRBV11-2,.,TRBD1,CASSRGDRGQETQYF,TGTGCCAGCAGCCGTGGGGACAGGGGCCAAGAGACCCAGTACTTC
TRBJ2-7,TRBV27,.,TRBD2,CASGEGYEQYF,TGTGCCAGCGGGGAGGGCTACGAGCAGTACTTC
TRBJ1-6,TRBV10-3,once,.,CAISTATRGSPLHF,TGTGCCATCAGCACAGCAACAAGGGGTTCACCCCTCCACTTT
TRBJ2-1,TRBV19,.,TRBD2,CASSPGGAYNEQFF,TGTGCCAGTAGTCCGGGGGGGGCCTACAATGAGCAGTTCTTC
TRBJ2-5,TRBV19,.,TRBD2,CASSISSGGYQETQYF,TGTGCCAGTAGTATATCGAGCGGGGGATACCAAGAGACCCAGTACTTC
TRBJ2-1,TRBV6-6,.,TRBD2,CASSYSSRLAGGWLFF,TGTGCCAGCAGTTACTCGAGCCGTCTAGCGGGGGGGTGGTTGTTCTTC
TRBJ1-5,TRBV29-1,.,.,CSPQGGAQPQHF,TGCAGCCCCCAAGGAGGGGCACAGCCCCAGCATTTT
TRBJ1-5,TRBV23-1,.,TRBD1,CASSQDLRTGNSSNQPQHF,TGCGCCAGCAGTCAAGATCTCCGGACAGGGAATTCTAGCAATCAGCCCCAGCATTTT
TRBJ1-3,TRBV2,.,TRBD1,CASEDGTGNSGNTIYF,TGTGCCAGCGAAGACGGGACAGGGAACTCTGGAAACACCATATATTTT
TRBJ1-4,TRBV19,.,TRBD1,CASRAGTGYFNEKLFF,TGTGCCAGTAGGGCCGGGACAGGGTATTTTAATGAAAAACTGTTTTTT
TRBJ1-4,TRBV6-1,.,TRBD1,CASKNHRGVGEKLFF,TGTGCCAGCAAAAACCACAGGGGGGTTGGCGAAAAACTGTTTTTT
TRBJ2-3,TRBV6-1,.,.,CASMSLSTDTQYF,TGTGCCAGCATGAGTTTGAGCACAGATACGCAGTATTTT
TRBJ1-3,TRBV14,.,.,CASSPDLGNTIYF,TGTGCCAGCAGCCCAGACCTGGGAAACACCATATATTTT
TRBJ2-5,TRBV7-8,.,.,CASSYTREPQETQYF,TGTGCCAGCAGTTATACCCGGGAGCCACAAGAGACCCAGTACTTC
TRBJ2-3,TRBV21-1,.,.,CASSRGDTLTDTQYF,TGTGCCAGCAGCCGGGGGGACACACTCACAGATACGCAGTATTTT
TRBJ1-6,TRBV7-8,.,.,CASSLDAWGGNSPLHF,TGTGCCAGCAGCTTAGACGCATGGGGAGGGAATTCACCCCTCCACTTT
TRBJ2-7,TRBV20-1,.,.,CSAGTEIEQYF,TGCAGTGCCGGAACGGAGATCGAGCAGTACTTC
TRBJ2-5,TRBV5-1,.,.,CASTSLNQETQYF,TGCGCCAGCACGTCGCTAAACCAAGAGACCCAGTACTTC